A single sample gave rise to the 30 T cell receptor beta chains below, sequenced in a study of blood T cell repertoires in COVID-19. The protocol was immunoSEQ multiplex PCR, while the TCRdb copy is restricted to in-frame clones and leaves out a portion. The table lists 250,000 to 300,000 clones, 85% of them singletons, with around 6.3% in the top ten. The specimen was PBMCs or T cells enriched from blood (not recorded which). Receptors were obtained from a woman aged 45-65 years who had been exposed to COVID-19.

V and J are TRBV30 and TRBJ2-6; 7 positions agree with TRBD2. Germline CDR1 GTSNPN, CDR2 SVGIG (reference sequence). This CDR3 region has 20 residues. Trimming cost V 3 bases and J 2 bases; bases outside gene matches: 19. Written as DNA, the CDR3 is TGTGCCTGGAGGGCGACATCGCGCTTCGGGGCGGGGGCTGGGGCCAACGTCCTGACTTTC. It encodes CAWRATSRFGAGAGANVLTF.

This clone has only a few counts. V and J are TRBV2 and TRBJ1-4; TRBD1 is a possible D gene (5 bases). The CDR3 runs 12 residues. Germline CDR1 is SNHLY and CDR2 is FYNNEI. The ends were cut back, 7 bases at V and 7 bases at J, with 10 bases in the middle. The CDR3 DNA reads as TGTGCCAGCACCAGGGAAGGTGAAAAACTGTTTTTT. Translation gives CASTREGEKLFF.

The CDR3 protein is CASTPGTGVYTGELFF. DNA for the CDR3: TGTGCCAGTACCCCGGGGACAGGGGTTTACACCGGGGAGCTGTTTTTT. This chain uses TRBV19 with TRBJ2-2, with TRBD1 identical over 10 bases. Germline CDR1 and CDR2: LNHDA and SQIVND (reference sequence). V was pared by 7 bases and J by 3 bases, with 8 bases of the junction left unmatched. The CDR3 sequence is 16 residues long.

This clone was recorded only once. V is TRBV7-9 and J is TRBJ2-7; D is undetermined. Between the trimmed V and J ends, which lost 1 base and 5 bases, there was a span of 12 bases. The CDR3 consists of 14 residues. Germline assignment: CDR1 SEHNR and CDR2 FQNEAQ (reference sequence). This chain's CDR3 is CASSLGQVWDEQYF. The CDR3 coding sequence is TGTGCCAGCAGCTTAGGGCAGGTATGGGACGAGCAGTACTTC.

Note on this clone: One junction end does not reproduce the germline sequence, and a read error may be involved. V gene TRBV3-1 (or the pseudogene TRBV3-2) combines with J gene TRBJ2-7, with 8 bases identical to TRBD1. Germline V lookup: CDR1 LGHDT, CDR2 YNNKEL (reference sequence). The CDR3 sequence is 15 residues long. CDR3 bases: TGTGCCAGCAGTCAAGACGCAGGGGGCTGGAGCAAGCAGTACTTC. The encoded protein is CASSQDAGGWSKQYF.

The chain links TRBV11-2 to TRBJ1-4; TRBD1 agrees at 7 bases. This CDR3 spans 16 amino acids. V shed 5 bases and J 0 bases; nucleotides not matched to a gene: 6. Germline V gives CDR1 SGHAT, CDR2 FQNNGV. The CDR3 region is CASSRDSLATNEKLFF. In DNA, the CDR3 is TGTGCCAGCAGCAGGGACAGCCTTGCAACTAATGAAAAACTGTTTTTT. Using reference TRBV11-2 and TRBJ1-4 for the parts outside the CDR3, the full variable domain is EAGVAQSPRYKIIEKRQSVAFWCNPISGHATLYWYQQILGQGPKLLIQFQNNGVVDDSQLPKDRFSAERLKGVDSTLKIQPAKLEDSAVYLCASSRDSLATNEKLFFGSGTQLSVL.

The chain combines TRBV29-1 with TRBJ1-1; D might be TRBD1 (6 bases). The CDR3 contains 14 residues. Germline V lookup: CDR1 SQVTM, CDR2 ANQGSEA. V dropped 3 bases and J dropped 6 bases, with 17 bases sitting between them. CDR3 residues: CSVELDSKIAEAFF. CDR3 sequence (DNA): TGCAGCGTTGAGCTGGACAGCAAAATTGCTGAAGCTTTCTTT.

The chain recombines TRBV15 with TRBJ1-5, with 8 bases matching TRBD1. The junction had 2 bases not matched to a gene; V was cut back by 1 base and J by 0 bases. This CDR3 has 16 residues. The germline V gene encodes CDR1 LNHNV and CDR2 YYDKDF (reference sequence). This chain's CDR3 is CATSRGTGNSNQPQHF. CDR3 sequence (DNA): TGTGCCACCAGCAGAGGGACAGGGAATAGCAATCAGCCCCAGCATTTT.

CDR3 nucleotide sequence: TGTGCCAGCAGTAAGGACAGTACCAATCAGCCCCAGCATTTT. Its protein product is CASSKDSTNQPQHF. The chain joins TRBV27 to TRBJ1-5, with D possibly TRBD1 on 6 matching bases. The germline CDR1 and CDR2 sequences are MNHEY and SMNVEV (reference sequence). This CDR3 has 14 amino acids. With 5 bases removed from V and 3 bases from J, the gap between germline ends came to 11 bases.

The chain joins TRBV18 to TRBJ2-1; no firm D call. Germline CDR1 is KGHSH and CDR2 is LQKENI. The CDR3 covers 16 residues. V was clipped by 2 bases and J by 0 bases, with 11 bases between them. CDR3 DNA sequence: TGTGCCAGCTCACCAAAGCAGTCTAGCTCCTACAATGAGCAGTTCTTC. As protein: CASSPKQSSSYNEQFF.

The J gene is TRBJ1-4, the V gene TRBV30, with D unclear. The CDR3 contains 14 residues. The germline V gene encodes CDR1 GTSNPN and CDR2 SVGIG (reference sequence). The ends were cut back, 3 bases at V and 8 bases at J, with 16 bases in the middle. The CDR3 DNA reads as TGTGCCTGGAGGAGCTCTATTTTACGGGAAAAACTGTTTTTT. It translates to CAWRSSILREKLFF.

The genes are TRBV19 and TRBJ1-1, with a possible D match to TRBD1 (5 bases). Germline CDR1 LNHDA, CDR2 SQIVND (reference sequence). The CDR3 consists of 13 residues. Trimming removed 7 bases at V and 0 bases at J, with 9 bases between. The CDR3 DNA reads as TGTGCCAGTATGAAGGGGATGAACACTGAAGCTTTCTTT. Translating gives CASMKGMNTEAFF.

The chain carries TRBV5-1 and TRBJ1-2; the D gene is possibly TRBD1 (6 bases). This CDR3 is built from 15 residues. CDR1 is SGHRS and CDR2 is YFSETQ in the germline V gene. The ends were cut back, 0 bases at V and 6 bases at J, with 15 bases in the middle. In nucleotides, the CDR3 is TGCGCCAGCAGCTTGGGCTGGGGGCCTGGCAATGGCTACACCTTC. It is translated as CASSLGWGPGNGYTF.

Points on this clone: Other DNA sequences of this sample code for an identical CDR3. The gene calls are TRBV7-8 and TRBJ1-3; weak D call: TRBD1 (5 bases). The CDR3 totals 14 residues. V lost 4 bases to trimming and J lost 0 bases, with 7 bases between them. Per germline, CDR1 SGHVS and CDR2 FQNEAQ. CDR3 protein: CASSSGGSGNTIYF. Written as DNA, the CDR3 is TGTGCCAGCAGCTCCGGGGGCTCTGGAAACACCATATATTTT.

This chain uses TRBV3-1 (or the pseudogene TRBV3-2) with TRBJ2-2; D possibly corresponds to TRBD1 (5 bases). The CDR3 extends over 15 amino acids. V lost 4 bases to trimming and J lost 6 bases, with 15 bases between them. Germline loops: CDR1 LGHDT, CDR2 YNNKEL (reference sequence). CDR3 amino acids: CASSLGHRIAGELFF. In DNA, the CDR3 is TGTGCCAGCAGCCTCGGCCACAGGATTGCCGGGGAGCTGTTTTTT.

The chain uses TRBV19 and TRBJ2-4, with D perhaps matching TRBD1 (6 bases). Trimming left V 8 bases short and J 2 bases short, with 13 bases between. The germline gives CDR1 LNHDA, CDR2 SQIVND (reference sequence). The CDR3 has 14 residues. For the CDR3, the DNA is TGTGCCAGTTCAGGGGCAGGGACCAAAAACATTCAGTACTTC. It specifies CASSGAGTKNIQYF.

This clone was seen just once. In DNA, the CDR3 is TGTGCCAGCAGCCCGGAGGGGGCCACAGATACGCAGTATTTT. Its protein is CASSPEGATDTQYF. This sequence joins TRBV5-8 and TRBJ2-3, with D maybe TRBD1 (7 bases). The CDR3 sequence is 14 residues long. Germline CDR1 reads SGHTS; CDR2 reads YDEGEE. The V end lost 4 bases, the J end lost 2 bases, and 11 bases lay between the germline ends.

The CDR3: CSVVGRAHTEAFF. CDR3 in DNA: TGCAGCGTTGTCGGCAGGGCCCACACTGAAGCTTTCTTT. The J gene is TRBJ1-1, the V gene TRBV29-1, with a possible D match to TRBD1 (5 bases). Per germline, CDR1 SQVTM and CDR2 ANQGSEA. The V end was cut by 4 bases, the J end by 3 bases, with 12 bases between. The CDR3 extends over 13 amino acids.

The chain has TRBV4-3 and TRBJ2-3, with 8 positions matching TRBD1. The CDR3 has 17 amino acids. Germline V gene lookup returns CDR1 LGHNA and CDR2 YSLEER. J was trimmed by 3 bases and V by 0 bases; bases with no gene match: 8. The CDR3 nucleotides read TGCGCCAGCAGCCAAGATGGGACAGGAAGACCTACAGATACGCAGTATTTT. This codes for CASSQDGTGRPTDTQYF.

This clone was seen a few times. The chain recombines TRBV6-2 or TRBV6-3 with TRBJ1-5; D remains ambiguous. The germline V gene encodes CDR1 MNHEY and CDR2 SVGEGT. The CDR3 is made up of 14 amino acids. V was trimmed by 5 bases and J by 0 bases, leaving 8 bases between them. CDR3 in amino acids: CASSDRDSNQPQHF. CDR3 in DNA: TGTGCCAGCAGTGACCGGGATAGCAATCAGCCCCAGCATTTT.

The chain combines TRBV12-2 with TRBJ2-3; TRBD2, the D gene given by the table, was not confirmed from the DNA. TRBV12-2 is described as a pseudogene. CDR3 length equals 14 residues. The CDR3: CASHGGASTDTQYF. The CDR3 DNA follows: TGTGCAAGTCACGGGGGGGCTAGCACAGATACGCAGTATTTT.

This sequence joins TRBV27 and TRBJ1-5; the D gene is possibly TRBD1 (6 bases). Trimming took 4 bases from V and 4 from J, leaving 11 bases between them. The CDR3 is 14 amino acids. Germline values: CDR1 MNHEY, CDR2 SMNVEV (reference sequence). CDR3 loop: CASSSLDRNQPQHF. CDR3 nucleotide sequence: TGTGCCAGCAGTTCGCTGGACAGAAATCAGCCCCAGCATTTT.

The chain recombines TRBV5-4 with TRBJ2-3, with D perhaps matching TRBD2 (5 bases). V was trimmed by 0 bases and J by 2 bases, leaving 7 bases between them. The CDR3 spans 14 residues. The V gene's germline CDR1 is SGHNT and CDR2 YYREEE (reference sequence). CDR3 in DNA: TGTGCCAGCAGCTTGGGGACTGCCACAGATACGCAGTATTTT. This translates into CASSLGTATDTQYF.

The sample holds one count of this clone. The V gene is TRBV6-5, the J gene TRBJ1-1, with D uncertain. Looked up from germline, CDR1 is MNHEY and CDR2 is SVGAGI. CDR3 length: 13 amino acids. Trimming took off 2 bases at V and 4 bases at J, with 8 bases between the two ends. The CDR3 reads CASSYESGTEAFF. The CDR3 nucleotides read TGTGCCAGCAGTTACGAGAGCGGCACTGAAGCTTTCTTT.

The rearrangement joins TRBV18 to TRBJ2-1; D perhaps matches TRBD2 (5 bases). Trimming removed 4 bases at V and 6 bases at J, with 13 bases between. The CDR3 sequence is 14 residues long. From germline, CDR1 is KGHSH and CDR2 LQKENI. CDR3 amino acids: CASSRLPGINEQFF. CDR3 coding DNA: TGTGCCAGCTCACGTCTACCGGGGATCAATGAGCAGTTCTTC. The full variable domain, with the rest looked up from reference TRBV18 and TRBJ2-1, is NAGVMQNPRHLVRRRGQEARLRCSPMKGHSHVYWYRQLPEEGLKFMVYLQKENIIDESGMPKERFSAEFPKEGPSILRIQQVVRGDSAAYFCASSRLPGINEQFFGPGTRLTVL.

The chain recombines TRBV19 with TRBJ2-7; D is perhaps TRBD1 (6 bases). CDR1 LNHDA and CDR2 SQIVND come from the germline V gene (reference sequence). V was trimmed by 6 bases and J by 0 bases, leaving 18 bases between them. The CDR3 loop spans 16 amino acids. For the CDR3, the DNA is TGTGCCAGTAGGAGCCCTGGACAGCCCGACTCCTACGAGCAGTACTTC. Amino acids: CASRSPGQPDSYEQYF.

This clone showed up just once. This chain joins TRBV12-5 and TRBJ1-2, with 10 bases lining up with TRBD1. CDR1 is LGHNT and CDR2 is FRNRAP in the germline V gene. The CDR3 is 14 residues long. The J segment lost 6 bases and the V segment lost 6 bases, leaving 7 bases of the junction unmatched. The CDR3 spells CASGFAGTGDGYTF. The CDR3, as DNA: TGTGCTAGTGGCTTCGCCGGGACAGGGGATGGCTACACCTTC.

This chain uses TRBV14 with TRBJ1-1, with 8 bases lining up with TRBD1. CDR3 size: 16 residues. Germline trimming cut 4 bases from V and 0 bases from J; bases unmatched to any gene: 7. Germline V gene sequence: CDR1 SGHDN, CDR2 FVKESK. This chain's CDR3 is CASSPGTGTLNTEAFF. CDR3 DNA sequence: TGTGCCAGCAGCCCGGGGACAGGAACCTTGAACACTGAAGCTTTCTTT.

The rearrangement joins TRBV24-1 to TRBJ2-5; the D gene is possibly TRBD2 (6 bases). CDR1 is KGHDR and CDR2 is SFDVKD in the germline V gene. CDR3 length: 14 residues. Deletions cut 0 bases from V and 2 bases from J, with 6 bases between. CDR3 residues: CATSDLGGQETQYF. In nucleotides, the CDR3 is TGTGCCACCAGTGATTTGGGGGGGCAAGAGACCCAGTACTTC.

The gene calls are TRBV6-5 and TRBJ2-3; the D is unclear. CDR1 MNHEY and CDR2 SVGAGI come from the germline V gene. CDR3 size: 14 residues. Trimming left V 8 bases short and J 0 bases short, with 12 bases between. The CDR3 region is CASFQAPSTDTQYF. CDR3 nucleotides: TGTGCCAGCTTCCAGGCCCCTAGCACAGATACGCAGTATTTT.